The entry that follows covers one T cell receptor (beta chain) sequence. This record comes from a study of cytomegalovirus exposure and HLA in healthy donors. With 60 Vbeta and 13 Jbeta primers, the PCR was carried out. Method: immunoSEQ multiplex PCR; TCRdb's copy keeps in-frame clones and lacks some. The sample lists roughly 80,000 clones; approximately 61% were seen once. Sequencing used PBMCs. The source of this sequence is a woman between 50 and 59 years old in good health and CMV-seropositive.

The CDR3 bases are TGTGCCAGCAGCGGACAGCAAAATGGCTACACCTTC. Translated: CASSGQQNGYTF. The chain has TRBV9 and TRBJ1-2; D perhaps matches TRBD1 (5 bases). The germline V and J ends were trimmed by 3 bases and 6 bases, with 9 bases remaining between them. This CDR3 spans 12 amino acids. In germline, CDR1 is SGDLS, CDR2 YYNGEE.